A single sample is the source of the 2 T cell receptor beta chains below, sequenced in a study of blood T cell repertoires in COVID-19. TCRdb keeps only in-frame clones here, not all; method: immunoSEQ multiplex PCR. The sample contains fewer than 250,000 clones, under 85% of which appear only once. Sequencing was carried out using PBMCs or T cells enriched from blood (not recorded which). The source of these receptors is a man aged 55 to 70 who had recovered from COVID-19.

This chain joins TRBV6-5 and TRBJ1-5; D is perhaps TRBD1 (5 bases). Germline V gene data show CDR1 as MNHEY and CDR2 as SVGAGI. The CDR3 runs to 14 residues. Trimming left V 0 bases short and J 5 bases short, with 8 bases between. CDR3 residues: CASSYSGAHQPQHF. Here the CDR3 DNA reads TGTGCCAGCAGTTACTCAGGGGCGCATCAGCCCCAGCATTTT.

The chain links TRBV19 to TRBJ1-5, with TRBD1 matching 8 bases. CDR1 LNHDA and CDR2 SQIVND come from the germline V gene (reference sequence). CDR3 size: 15 residues. V trimming: 4 bases; J trimming: 5 bases; junction bases outside the gene matches: 7. The CDR3, as DNA: TGTGCCAGTAGTAGCCGGACAGGGAGAGATCAGCCCCAGCATTTT. Translated, it gives CASSSRTGRDQPQHF.